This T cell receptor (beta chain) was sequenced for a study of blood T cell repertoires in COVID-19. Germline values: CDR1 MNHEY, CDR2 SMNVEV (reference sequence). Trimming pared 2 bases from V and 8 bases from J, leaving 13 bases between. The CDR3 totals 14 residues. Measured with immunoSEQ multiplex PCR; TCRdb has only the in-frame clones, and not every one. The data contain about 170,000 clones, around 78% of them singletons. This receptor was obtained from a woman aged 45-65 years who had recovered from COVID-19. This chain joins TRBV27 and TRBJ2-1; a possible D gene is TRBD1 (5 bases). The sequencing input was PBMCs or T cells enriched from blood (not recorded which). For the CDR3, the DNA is TGTGCCAGCAGTTTAAGATCCAGGGTCTATGAGCAGTTCTTC. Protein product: CASSLRSRVYEQFF.